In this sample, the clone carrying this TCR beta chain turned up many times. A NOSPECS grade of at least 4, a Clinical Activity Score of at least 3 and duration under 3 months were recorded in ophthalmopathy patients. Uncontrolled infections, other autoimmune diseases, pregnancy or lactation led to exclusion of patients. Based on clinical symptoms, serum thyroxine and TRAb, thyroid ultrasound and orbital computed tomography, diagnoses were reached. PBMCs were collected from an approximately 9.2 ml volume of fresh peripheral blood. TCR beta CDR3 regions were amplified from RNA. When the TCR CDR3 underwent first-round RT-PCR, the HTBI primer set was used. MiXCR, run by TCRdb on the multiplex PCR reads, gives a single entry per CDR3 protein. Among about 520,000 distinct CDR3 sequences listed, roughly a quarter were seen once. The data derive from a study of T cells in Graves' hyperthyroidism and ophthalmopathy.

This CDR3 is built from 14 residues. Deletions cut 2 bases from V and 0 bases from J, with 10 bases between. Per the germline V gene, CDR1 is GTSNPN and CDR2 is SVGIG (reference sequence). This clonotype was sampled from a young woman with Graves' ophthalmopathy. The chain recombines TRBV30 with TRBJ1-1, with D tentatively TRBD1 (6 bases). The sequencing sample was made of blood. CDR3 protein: CAWSKTGLNTEAFF. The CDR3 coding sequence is TGTGCCTGGAGTAAAACAGGGTTGAACACTGAAGCTTTCTTT.